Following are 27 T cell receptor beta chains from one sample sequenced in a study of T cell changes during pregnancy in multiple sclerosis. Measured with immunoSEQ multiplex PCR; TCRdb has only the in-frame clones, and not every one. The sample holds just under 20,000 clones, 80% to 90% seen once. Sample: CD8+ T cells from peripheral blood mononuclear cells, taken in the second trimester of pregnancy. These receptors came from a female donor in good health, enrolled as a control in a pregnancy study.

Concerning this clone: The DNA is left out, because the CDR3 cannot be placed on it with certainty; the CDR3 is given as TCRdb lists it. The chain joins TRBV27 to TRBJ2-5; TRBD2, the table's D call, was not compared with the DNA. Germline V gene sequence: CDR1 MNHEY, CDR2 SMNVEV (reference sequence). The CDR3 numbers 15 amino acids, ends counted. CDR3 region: CASSVDFRGSYEQYF.

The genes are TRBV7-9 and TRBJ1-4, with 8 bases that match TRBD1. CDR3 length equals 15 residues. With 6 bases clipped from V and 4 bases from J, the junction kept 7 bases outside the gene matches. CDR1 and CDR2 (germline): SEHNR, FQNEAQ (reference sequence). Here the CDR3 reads CASSSPGQGNEKLFF. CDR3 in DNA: TGTGCCAGCAGTTCGCCCGGACAGGGTAATGAAAAACTGTTTTTT.

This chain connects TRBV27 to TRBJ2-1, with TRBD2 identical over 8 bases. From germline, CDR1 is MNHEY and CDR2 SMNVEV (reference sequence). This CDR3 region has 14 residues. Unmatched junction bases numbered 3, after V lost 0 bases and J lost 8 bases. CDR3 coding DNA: TGTGCCAGCAGTTTATCGGCGGGGGGCTATGAGCAGTTCTTC. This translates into CASSLSAGGYEQFF.

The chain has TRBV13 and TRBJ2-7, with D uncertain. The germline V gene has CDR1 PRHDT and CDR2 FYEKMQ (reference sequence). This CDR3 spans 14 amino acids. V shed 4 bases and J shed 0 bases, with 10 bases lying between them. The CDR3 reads CASSSSRSSYEQYF. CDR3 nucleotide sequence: TGTGCCAGCAGCTCCTCAAGGAGCTCCTACGAGCAGTACTTC.

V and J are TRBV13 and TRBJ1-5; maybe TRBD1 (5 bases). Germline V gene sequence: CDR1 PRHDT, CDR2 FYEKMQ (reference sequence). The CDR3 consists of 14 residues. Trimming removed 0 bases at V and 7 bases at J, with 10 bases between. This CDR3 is CASSLGATGQPQHF. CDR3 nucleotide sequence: TGTGCCAGCAGCTTAGGAGCCACAGGCCAGCCCCAGCATTTT.

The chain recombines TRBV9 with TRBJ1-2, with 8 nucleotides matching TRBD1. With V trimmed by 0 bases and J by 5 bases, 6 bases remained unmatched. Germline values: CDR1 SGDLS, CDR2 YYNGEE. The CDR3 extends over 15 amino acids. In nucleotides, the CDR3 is TGTGCCAGCAGCGTAGGACAGGGGTCTAGTTATGGCTACACCTTC. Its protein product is CASSVGQGSSYGYTF.

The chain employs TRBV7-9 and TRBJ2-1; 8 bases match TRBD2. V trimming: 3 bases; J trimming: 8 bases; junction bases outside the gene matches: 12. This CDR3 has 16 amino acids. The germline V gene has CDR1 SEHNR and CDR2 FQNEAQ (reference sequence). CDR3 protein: CASSFPSGGARDEQFF. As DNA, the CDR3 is TGTGCCAGCAGCTTCCCCTCGGGGGGGGCACGGGATGAGCAGTTCTTC.

The CDR3 sequence is CASSASFGNYEQYF. The CDR3, as DNA: TGTGCCAGCAGCGCTAGCTTCGGGAACTACGAGCAGTACTTC. The rearrangement joins TRBV27 to TRBJ2-7; tentative D call: TRBD2 (5 bases). Trimming took off 6 bases at V and 3 bases at J, with 15 bases between the two ends. CDR1 and CDR2 (germline): MNHEY, SMNVEV (reference sequence). The CDR3 contains 14 residues.

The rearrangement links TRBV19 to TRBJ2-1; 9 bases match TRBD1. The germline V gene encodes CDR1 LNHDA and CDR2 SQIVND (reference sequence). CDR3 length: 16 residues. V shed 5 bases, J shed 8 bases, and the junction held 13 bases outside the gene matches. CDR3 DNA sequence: TGTGCCAGTAGTTCGTCTACCGGGACAGGGAAAGATGAGCAGTTCTTC. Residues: CASSSSTGTGKDEQFF.

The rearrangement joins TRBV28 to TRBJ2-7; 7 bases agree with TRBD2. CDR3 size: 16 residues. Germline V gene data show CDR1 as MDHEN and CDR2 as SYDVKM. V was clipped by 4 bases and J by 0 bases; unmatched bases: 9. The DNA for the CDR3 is TGTGCCAGCAGTTCCGCCTCGCGGGGGAGCTCCTACGAGCAGTACTTC. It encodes CASSSASRGSSYEQYF.

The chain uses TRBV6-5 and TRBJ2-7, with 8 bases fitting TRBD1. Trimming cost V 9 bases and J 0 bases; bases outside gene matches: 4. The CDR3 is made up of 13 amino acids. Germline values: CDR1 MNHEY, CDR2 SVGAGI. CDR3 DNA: TGTGCCAGTTTCGGACAGGGCTCCTACGAGCAGTACTTC. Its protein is CASFGQGSYEQYF.

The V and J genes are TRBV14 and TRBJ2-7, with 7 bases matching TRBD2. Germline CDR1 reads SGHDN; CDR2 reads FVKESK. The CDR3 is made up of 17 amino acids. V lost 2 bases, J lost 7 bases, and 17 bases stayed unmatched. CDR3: CASSQQPSGGPSGEQYF. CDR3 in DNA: TGTGCCAGCAGCCAACAGCCCTCGGGAGGACCCTCGGGAGAGCAGTACTTC.

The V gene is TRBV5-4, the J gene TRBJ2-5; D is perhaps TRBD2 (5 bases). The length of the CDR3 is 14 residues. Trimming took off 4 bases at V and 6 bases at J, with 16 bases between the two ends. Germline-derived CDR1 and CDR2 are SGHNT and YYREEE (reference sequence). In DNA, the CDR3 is TGTGCCAGCAGCCCAAAGAGGGAAGGGAAGACCCAGTACTTC. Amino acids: CASSPKREGKTQYF.

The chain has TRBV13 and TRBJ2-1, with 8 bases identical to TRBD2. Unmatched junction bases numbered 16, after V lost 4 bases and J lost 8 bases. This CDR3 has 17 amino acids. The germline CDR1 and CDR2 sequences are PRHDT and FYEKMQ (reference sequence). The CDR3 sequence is CASSWGGREGMVDEQFF. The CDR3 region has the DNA TGTGCCAGCAGCTGGGGGGGACGGGAGGGGATGGTCGATGAGCAGTTCTTC.

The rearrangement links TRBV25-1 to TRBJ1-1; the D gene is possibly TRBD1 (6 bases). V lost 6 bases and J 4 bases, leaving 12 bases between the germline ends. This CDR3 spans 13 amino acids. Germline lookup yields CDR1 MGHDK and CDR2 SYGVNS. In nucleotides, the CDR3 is TGTGCCAGCAGCCGGAGGGGGGGCACTGAAGCTTTCTTT. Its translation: CASSRRGGTEAFF.

The chain's CDR3 is CASSPEGASAGELFF. The CDR3 DNA follows: TGCGCCAGCAGCCCGGAGGGGGCCAGTGCCGGGGAGCTGTTTTTT. The J gene is TRBJ2-2, the V gene TRBV5-1; TRBD1 might be the D (7 bases). CDR1 is SGHRS, CDR2 YFSETQ, per germline. The CDR3 is 15 residues long. Trimming took off 4 bases at V and 6 bases at J, with 16 bases between the two ends.

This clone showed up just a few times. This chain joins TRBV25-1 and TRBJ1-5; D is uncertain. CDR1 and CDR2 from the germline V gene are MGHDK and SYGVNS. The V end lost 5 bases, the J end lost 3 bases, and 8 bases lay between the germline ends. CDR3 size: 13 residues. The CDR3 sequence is CASSPQANQPQHF. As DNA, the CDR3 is TGTGCCAGCAGTCCCCAGGCCAATCAGCCCCAGCATTTT.

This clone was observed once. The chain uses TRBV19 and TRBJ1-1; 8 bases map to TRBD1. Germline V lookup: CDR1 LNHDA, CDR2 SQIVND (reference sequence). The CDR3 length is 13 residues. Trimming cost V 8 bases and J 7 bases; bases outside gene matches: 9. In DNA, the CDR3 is TGTGCCAGTCGATTCGGACAGGGAGGTGAAGCTTTCTTT. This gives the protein CASRFGQGGEAFF.

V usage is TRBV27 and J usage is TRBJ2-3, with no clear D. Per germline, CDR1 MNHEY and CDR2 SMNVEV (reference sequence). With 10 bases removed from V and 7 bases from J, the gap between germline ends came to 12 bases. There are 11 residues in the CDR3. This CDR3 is CAIHYAHTQYF. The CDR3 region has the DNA TGTGCCATCCACTACGCACATACGCAGTATTTT.

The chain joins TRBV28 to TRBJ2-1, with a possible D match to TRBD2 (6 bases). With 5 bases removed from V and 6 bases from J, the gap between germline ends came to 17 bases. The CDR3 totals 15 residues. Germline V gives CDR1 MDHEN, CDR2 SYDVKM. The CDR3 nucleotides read TGTGCCAGCAGTCCCCTGCTCGGTAGCGGCAATGAGCAGTTCTTC. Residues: CASSPLLGSGNEQFF.

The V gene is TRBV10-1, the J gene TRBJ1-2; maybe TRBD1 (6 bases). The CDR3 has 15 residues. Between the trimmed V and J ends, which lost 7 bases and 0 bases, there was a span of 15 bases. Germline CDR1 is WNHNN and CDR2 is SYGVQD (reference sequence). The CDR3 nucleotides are TGCGCCAGCACCATTTACAGGGTAGCTAACTATGGCTACACCTTC. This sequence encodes CASTIYRVANYGYTF.

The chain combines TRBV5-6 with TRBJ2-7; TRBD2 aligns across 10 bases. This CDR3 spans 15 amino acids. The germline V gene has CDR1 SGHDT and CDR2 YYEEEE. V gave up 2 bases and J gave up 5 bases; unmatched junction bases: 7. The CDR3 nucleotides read TGTGCCAGCAGCTTCGCAGCGGGGGGGCTTGACGAGCAGTACTTC. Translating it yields CASSFAAGGLDEQYF.

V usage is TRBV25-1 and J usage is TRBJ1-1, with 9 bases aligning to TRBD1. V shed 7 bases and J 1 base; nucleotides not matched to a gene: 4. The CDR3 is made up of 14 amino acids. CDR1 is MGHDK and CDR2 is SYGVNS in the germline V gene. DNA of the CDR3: TGTGCCAGCACTCTGACAGGGGGGAACACTGAAGCTTTCTTT. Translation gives CASTLTGGNTEAFF. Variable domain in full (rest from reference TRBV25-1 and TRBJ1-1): EADIYQTPRYLVIGTGKKITLECSQTMGHDKMYWYQQDPGMELHLIHYSYGVNSTEKGDLSSESTVSRIRTEHFPLTLESARPSHTSQYLCASTLTGGNTEAFFGQGTRLTVV.

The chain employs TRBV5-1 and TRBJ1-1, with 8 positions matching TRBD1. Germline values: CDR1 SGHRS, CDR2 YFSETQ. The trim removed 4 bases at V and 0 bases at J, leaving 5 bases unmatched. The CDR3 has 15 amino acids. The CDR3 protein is CASSLRQGMNTEAFF. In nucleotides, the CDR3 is TGCGCCAGCAGCCTCAGACAGGGGATGAACACTGAAGCTTTCTTT.

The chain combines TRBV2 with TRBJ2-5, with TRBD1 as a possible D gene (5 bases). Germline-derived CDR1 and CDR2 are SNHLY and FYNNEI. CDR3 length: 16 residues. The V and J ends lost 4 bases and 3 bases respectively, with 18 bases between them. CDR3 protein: CASSVEGAGMEETQYF. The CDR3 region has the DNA TGTGCCAGCAGTGTAGAAGGGGCAGGGATGGAAGAGACCCAGTACTTC.

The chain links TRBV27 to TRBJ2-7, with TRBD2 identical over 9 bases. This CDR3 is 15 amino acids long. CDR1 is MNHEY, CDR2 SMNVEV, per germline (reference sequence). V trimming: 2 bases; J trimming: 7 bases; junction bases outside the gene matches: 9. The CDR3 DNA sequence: TGTGCCAGCAGTTTAAGCGGGGGGCGGTTGAATGAGCAGTACTTC. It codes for CASSLSGGRLNEQYF.

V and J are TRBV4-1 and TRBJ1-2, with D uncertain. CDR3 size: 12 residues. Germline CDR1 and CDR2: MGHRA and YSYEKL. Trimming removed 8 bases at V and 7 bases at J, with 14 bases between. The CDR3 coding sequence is TGCGCCAGCTCGGTCCCGGGAGGTGGCTACACCTTC. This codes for CASSVPGGGYTF.